This T cell receptor beta chain was sequenced during a study of shared clonotypes between healthy human individuals (TCRdb year 2020). Some background on the complete study: The cohort comprised two women and three men aged 18 to 49 years. For each donor, CD4 naive and CD4 memory were each run on three plates, CD8 naive on two plates, and CD8 memory on one plate. To estimate repertoire size and how much clonotypes are shared between individuals, the study performed deep sequencing of blood TCR repertoires from a few healthy adults. To increase sequencing depth and limit assay-specific biases, different laboratories used diverse techniques to prepare libraries and sequence TCR repertoires. Between about 0.94 and 10 billion PBMCs per donor were obtained by leukapheresis. General study outcomes and caveats: Approximately 4.8% of naive CD4, 3.5% of naive CD8, about 2.4% of memory CD4, and about 0.4% of memory CD8 clonotypes were shared across a handful of donors. Pairwise subsampling indicated that sequencing depth was expected to affect the degree of clonotype sharing among donors. Higher generation probabilities were observed for clonotypes shared by all four sorted-subset donors than for non-shared clonotypes. Sampling was restricted to blood, and TCR repertoires in tissues likely differ from the TCR repertoires found in blood. Because the study included only a small number of donors, the genetic and exposure-history diversity represented was limited. Even with the large sequencing depth, rarefaction of the sorted-subset datasets indicated that sequencing was incomplete. Estimated clonotype richness was generally larger for naive than for memory subsets.

TCR CDR3 regions were amplified from genomic DNA by multiplex PCR using the deep immunoSEQ assay. Extracted genomic DNA from each cell subset was spread evenly across all wells of several immunoSEQ 96-well plates, with each plate serving as a replicate. For sorted subsets, each replicate PCR was loaded with about 200 ng genomic DNA, equivalent to approximately 33,000 T cell genomes. The purified libraries were quantified using a Qubit 3.0 fluorometer, sized with a Bioanalyzer 2100, and then quantified again using the KAPA Library Quantification kit. Every immunoSEQ 96-well plate was sequenced on a dedicated single-read 150-cycle Illumina NextSeq 550 flow cell. Concerning the study's data processing: Because the immunoSEQ output included only junctional sequences and no quality scores, the filtering could not be the same as the filtering used for full-length reads. To assign V/J genes and CDR3, sequences were annotated against IMGT germline references using PyIR, a Python wrapper for IgBLAST v1.9. Reads were removed for weak V/J assignments (E-value above 1e-6), missing CDR3, stop codons, out-of-frame junctions, or ambiguous translated residues. V3J clonotypes were defined as sequences sharing an identical inferred V gene, J gene, and CDR3 amino acid sequence. Percentage overlap between repertoires was calculated by dividing the number of shared unique clonotypes by the size of the smaller repertoire. Richness of each repertoire was evaluated using RTK rarefaction, the Chao1 estimator, and Recon v2.1 estimates of unobserved clonotypes. Generation probabilities for all TCRbeta clonotypes obtained by the gDNA method from a few donors were computed using OLGA. The table was pulled from immuneACCESS by TCRdb, which kept in-frame rearrangements only. Such tables lose some clones; where checked, under half of the loss comes from unresolved V genes, and the rest has no known cause. That table furnishes V, J and clone size, whereas the DNA furnished D and trimming. Recorded for this sample are about 2.4 million clones; 93% of them occurred a single time. 0.35% to 0.45% of the sample belongs to the ten largest clones.

Donors were healthy HIV-negative adults with no recently reported acute infections or vaccinations. Only Caucasian adults living in Nashville, Tennessee, USA were represented among the donors. CD4+ T cells were enriched by magnetic negative selection; naive cells were then positively selected on CD45RA, and the negative fraction formed the memory subset. Blood was collected by leukapheresis, and PBMCs were isolated by Ficoll-Histopaque density gradient centrifugation and then cryopreserved in liquid nitrogen vapor phase. Analytical flow cytometry was used to check the purity and quantity of every magnetically sorted T cell population. Genomic DNA was isolated from each sorted fraction and quantified by UV absorbance on a Nanodrop 2000c. For this chain, trimming is 3 bases at the V end and 8 bases at the J end, and the number of junction bases without a gene match is 6. From a lookup of the germline V gene, CDR1 and CDR2 are SGDLS and YYNGEE. The CDR3 sequence holds 13 residues, the cysteine and phenylalanine included. The only DNA kept is the CDR3, 39 bases in frame from the first base.

Of note for this clone: Its antigen is not yet known. No qualities accompany the bases; no much larger clone lies one base away.

The receptor's source is a man aged 18 to 30 in good health. Some clones in this sample may be carry-over from other donors' samples. In this chain, TRBV9 is recombined with TRBJ1-2, with 8 bases matching TRBD1. Sequencing was done on a sample of naive CD4+ T cells from PBMCs. The sample's cell subset or site label, decoded: CD45RA+ positively selected. CDR3 sequence: CASSATGAVGYTF. The DNA sequence reads TGTGCCAGCAGCGCGACAGGGGCGGTAGGCTACACCTTC. With all but the CDR3 taken from the reference TRBV9 and TRBJ1-2 genes, the full variable domain is: DSGVTQTPKHLITATGQRVTLRCSPRSGDLSVYWYQQSLDQGLQFLIQYYNGEERAKGNILERFSAQQFPDLHSELNLSSLELGDSALYFCASSATGAVGYTFGSGTRLTVV.